The clone carrying this T cell receptor (beta chain) was seen just once. TCRdb's table, derived via immunoSEQ multiplex PCR, lists solely in-frame clones and lacks some. The top ten hold about 4% of the sample, which has fewer than 200,000 clones, about 94% seen once. This entry comes from a study of control samples from healthy donors and cancer patients. The CDR3 extends over 13 amino acids. The V gene lost 1 base and the J gene lost 5 bases, with 7 bases spanning the gap. Germline assignment: CDR1 SGHTA and CDR2 FQGNSA. The J gene is TRBJ2-3, the V gene TRBV7-2; no firm D call. This TCR came from an older woman in good health. The sample consisted of blood. The CDR3 loop is CASSLDVRDTQYF. Written as DNA, the CDR3 is TGTGCCAGCAGCTTAGACGTAAGAGATACGCAGTATTTT.